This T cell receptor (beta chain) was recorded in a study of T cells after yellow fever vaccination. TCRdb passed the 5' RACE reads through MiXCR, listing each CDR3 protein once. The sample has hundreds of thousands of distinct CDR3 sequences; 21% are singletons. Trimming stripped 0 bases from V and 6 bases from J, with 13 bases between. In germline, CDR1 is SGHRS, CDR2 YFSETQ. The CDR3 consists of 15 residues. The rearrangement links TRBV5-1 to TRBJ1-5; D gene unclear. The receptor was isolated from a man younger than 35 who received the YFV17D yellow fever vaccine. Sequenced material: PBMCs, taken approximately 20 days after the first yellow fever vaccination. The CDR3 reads CASSLGPQVSQPQHF. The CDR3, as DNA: TGCGCCAGCAGCTTGGGCCCGCAAGTGAGTCAGCCCCAGCATTTT.